The source of this T cell receptor beta chain is a study of neurological immune-mediated disorders (dated by TCRdb to the late 2010s). At the level of the whole study: Among the roughly 35 multiple sclerosis patients, 31 had relapsing-remitting MS and 3 had secondary progressive MS. Using UMI-based sequencing, the study compared peripheral blood TCR-beta repertoires from patients with HTLV-I-associated myelopathy (HAM/TSP), patients with multiple sclerosis, and healthy controls. The cohort comprised about 71 subjects: 14 HAM/TSP patients, around 34 multiple sclerosis patients and about 20 healthy controls. Alongside PBMC samples, the set of about 100 TCR-beta libraries contained longitudinal samples, technical triplicates, and paired CD4+ and CD8+ T-cell subsets that had been sorted.

For the unsorted PBMC libraries, 2 million PBMCs were stored in RNAlater at -80 degrees C until RNA extraction and were used to generate the libraries. The multiple sclerosis patients were enrolled in a US clinical protocol that evaluated disease progression with magnetic resonance imaging. PBMCs were separated from peripheral blood using Ficoll-Hypaque density gradient centrifugation and then cryopreserved in liquid nitrogen. This clonotype was observed many times. Which antigen it targets is not known. Within one base of it there is no much larger clone, and no base qualities were kept. cDNA was synthesized by template-switch 5'RACE using a primer carrying a 10-nucleotide random unique molecular identifier by which each TCR transcript was tagged. Over 180 million TCR-beta sequences, covering 15-18 subjects, were produced in each sequencing run. Total RNA was extracted with the RNeasy kit. The KAPA Real-time Library Amplification kit was used to amplify TCR-beta VDJ regions with primers for the TCR constant region and the 5'RACE anchor. A first PCR added sample indexes and Illumina adaptors, and a second PCR then raised library yield. After purification with Ampure beads, the TCR product of roughly 650 bp was size-selected on a 2% E-gel SizeSelection system. Before pooling, library quality was checked on a Bioanalyzer, concentration was measured with Qubit, and libraries were quantified with the Kapa Library Quantification kit. Libraries were sequenced paired-end 2 x 150 bp on an Illumina HiSeq 2500. To increase sequence diversity, 25-30% phiX was spiked into each library pool. Per the authors' processing: The quality-filtered reads were processed with the UMI-based MiGEC pipeline, whose error correction step removed more than 85% of the raw TCR sequences. IMGT germline references were used for aligning VDJ genes, and each clonotype was defined as a unique CDR3 amino acid sequence together with its V-J genes. Clonal expansion, Shannon diversity, and CDR3 relatedness (CalcPairwiseDistances, ClusterSamples) were evaluated with VDJtools, and phylogenetic trees were built with CLCbio workbench. Clones with at least 8 unique UMIs were defined as expanded, with this threshold being based on coefficient-of-variation modelling across technical triplicates. Through fastp at Q25 and MiXCR, TCRdb rebuilt clones from the public reads, retaining in-frame beta chains. CDR3 protein duplicates are merged, each entry listing the most common genes and DNA. The V and J calls were not made by the authors but by TCRdb's processing. This sample has some 60,000 distinct CDR3 sequences in its table, and roughly 3.5% of those were observed once. Of the sample, 2.2% falls within the top ten clones.

The investigation overall reported the following: The MS cluster showed no association with clinical or MRI features, and the authors stated that larger cohorts are needed. The highest TCR clonal expansion was observed in HAM/TSP patients, whereas the lowest was observed in MS patients, even when compared with healthy controls. In phylogenetic analysis, the repertoires of 18 of 34 MS patients grouped into a cluster of related CDR3 sequences, which suggests a possible signature at the repertoire level. No identical CDR3 amino acid sequences were shared among expanded clones across subjects, suggesting private TCR-beta repertoires in all groups.

Sequenced input: PBMCs. This receptor was identified in a woman in her forties or fifties with multiple sclerosis.

The sequenced DNA: TGTGCCAGCAGCTTGGGACAGGGGGCAACCGGGGAGCTGTTTTTT. It translates to CASSLGQGATGELFF. The V and J segments used are TRBV13 and TRBJ2-2; a stretch of 12 junction bases matches TRBD1. Ends trimmed: V by 3 bases, J by 5 bases; bases unmatched to a gene: 1. Based on the germline V gene (reference sequence), the CDR1 and CDR2 sequences are PRHDT and FYEKMQ. Spanning cysteine to phenylalanine, the CDR3 consists of 15 amino acids. Just CDR3 DNA is preserved here, 45 bases in frame from base 1.